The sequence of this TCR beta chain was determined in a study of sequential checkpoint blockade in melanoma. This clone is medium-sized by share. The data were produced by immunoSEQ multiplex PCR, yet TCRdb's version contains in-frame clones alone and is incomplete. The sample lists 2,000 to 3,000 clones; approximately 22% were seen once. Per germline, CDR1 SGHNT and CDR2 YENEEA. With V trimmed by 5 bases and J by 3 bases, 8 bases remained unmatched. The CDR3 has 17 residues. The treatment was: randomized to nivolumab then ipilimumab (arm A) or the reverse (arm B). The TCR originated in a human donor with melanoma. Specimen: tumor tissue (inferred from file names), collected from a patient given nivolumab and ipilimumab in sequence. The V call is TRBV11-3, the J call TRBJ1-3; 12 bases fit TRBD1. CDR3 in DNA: TGTGCCAGCAGCCCGGCGGGGACAGGGGGCTTTGGAAACACCATATATTTT. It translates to CASSPAGTGGFGNTIYF.